This T cell receptor (beta chain) was sequenced in a study of blood T cell repertoires in COVID-19. In the study overall: The cDNA or gDNA used as material had been derived from T cells, B-cell-depleted T cells, or PBMCs.

As handled by the study authors: It was from reference gene primer amplification that nucleated cell counts were estimated. Sequencing was performed with immunoSEQ multiplex PCR; in TCRdb, only in-frame clones are kept and a portion is missing. The V and J calls and clone size were taken over from that table, and D and trimming were inferred from the DNA. The table includes under 350,000 clones, 86% detected once. V was clipped by 7 bases and J by 4 bases, with 17 bases between them. CDR3 length equals 15 residues. Looked up from germline, CDR1 is SGHKS and CDR2 is YYEKEE (reference sequence). Cohort allocation depended upon clinical history that participants reported. The study counted Cohort 3 donors as recovered given two negative PCRs, clearance, or symptom resolution.

The chain uses TRBV5-5 and TRBJ1-4; unclear D gene. Material for sequencing was PBMCs or T cells enriched from blood (not recorded which). The clonotype comes from a woman aged 18-29 years who had recovered from COVID-19. This chain's CDR3 is CASGKNPGNNEKLFF. The CDR3 region has the DNA TGTGCCAGCGGGAAAAACCCGGGGAATAATGAAAAACTGTTTTTT.